These T cell receptor beta chains were read from a single sample in a study of blood T cell repertoires in COVID-19. The table came from immunoSEQ multiplex PCR; TCRdb's copy has only in-frame clones and leaves some out. The table includes a few hundred thousand clones, 88% detected once. The sample was PBMCs or T cells enriched from blood (not recorded which). All receptors come from a woman between 35 and 50 years old with acute COVID-19. Each CDR3 is given with its conserved first and last residue. D genes are given only for firm matches. Clone size, where shown, is once, few, many, or a class for clones that have expanded.

J | size | D | V | CDR3 | DNA
TRBJ2-2 | - | TRBD1 | TRBV24-1 | CATSRRTGGPGELFF | TGTGCCACCAGTCGCCGGACAGGGGGCCCCGGGGAGCTGTTTTTT
TRBJ1-2 | few | - | TRBV5-1 | CASSLTGSNYGYTF | TGCGCCAGCAGCTTAACAGGGTCTAACTATGGCTACACCTTC
TRBJ1-2 | - | TRBD1 | TRBV24-1 | CATSDRAGQGLYGYTF | TGTGCCACCAGTGATAGAGCGGGACAGGGCTTATATGGCTACACCTTC
TRBJ2-1 | - | - | TRBV20-1 | CSASPVNYNEQFF | TGCAGTGCTAGTCCTGTTAACTACAATGAGCAGTTCTTC
TRBJ2-3 | - | TRBD2 | TRBV9 | CASSSPGTSGGPTDTQYF | TGTGCCAGCAGCTCACCAGGGACTAGCGGGGGTCCCACAGATACGCAGTATTTT
TRBJ2-1 | - | - | TRBV11-2 | CASSWARRRGDEQFF | TGTGCCAGCAGCTGGGCGCGGAGGCGGGGTGATGAGCAGTTCTTC
TRBJ1-5 | - | TRBD1 | TRBV29-1 | CSVGQGGDQPQHF | TGCAGCGTTGGACAGGGTGGGGATCAGCCCCAGCATTTT
TRBJ2-1 | - | TRBD2 | TRBV15 | CATSRDGQREWSEQFF | TGTGCCACCAGCAGAGATGGCCAGCGGGAGTGGAGTGAGCAGTTCTTC
TRBJ2-2 | - | - | TRBV7-8 | CASTLDRSGELFF | TGTGCCAGCACCCTGGACAGATCTGGGGAGCTGTTTTTT
TRBJ2-3 | - | - | TRBV27 | CASIPLYRAERDTQYF | TGTGCCAGCATCCCCCTTTACAGGGCTGAAAGAGATACGCAGTATTTT
TRBJ1-1 | - | - | TRBV7-2 | CASSLATGGNTEAFF | TGTGCCAGCAGCTTAGCGACAGGAGGGAACACTGAAGCTTTCTTT
TRBJ1-2 | - | - | TRBV3-1/TRBV3-2 | CASSLVGTGDGYTF | TGTGCCAGCAGCCTTGTCGGGACGGGGGATGGCTACACCTTC
TRBJ1-5 | once | - | TRBV6-2/TRBV6-3 | CASSSPGGQPQHF | TGTGCCAGCAGTTCTCCGGGGGGTCAGCCCCAGCATTTT
TRBJ2-1 | once | - | TRBV2 | CASTPAGEQFF | TGTGCCAGCACCCCGGCAGGTGAGCAGTTCTTC
TRBJ1-1 | - | - | TRBV19 | CASSSRGRDEAFF | TGTGCCAGTAGTAGTCGAGGCAGGGATGAAGCTTTCTTT
TRBJ1-1 | - | - | TRBV10-2 | CASRINRNTEAFF | TGCGCCAGCAGGATTAACAGGAACACTGAAGCTTTCTTT
TRBJ1-2 | once | - | TRBV11-2 | CASSLFRVNYGYTF | TGTGCCAGCAGCTTATTCCGGGTTAACTATGGCTACACCTTC
TRBJ1-5 | few | TRBD1 | TRBV7-9 | CASSLVTGASNQPQHF | TGTGCCAGCAGCTTAGTTACAGGGGCCAGCAATCAGCCCCAGCATTTT
TRBJ1-2 | - | - | TRBV7-9 | CASRQAGQNYGYTF | TGTGCCAGCAGACAAGCCGGACAGAACTATGGCTACACCTTC
TRBJ1-1 | few | TRBD1 | TRBV7-2 | CASRGDRGPEAFF | TGTGCCAGCAGGGGGGACAGGGGGCCTGAAGCTTTCTTT
TRBJ1-4 | once | TRBD1 | TRBV10-2 | CASSESQTGTGGEKLFF | TGCGCCAGCAGTGAGTCCCAGACCGGGACAGGGGGTGAAAAACTGTTTTTT
TRBJ1-4 | - | - | TRBV7-9 | CATDPGRGSEKLFF | TGTGCCACCGATCCGGGCAGGGGATCTGAAAAACTGTTTTTT
TRBJ1-3 | - | - | TRBV19 | CASLATGRNTIYF | TGTGCCAGTTTGGCGACAGGAAGAAACACCATATATTTT
TRBJ2-3 | - | TRBD2 | TRBV3-1/TRBV3-2 | CASSRLAGGNTDTQYF | TGTGCCAGCAGCCGACTAGCGGGAGGGAACACAGATACGCAGTATTTT
TRBJ2-4 | - | TRBD1 | TRBV11-3 | CASSPQGTGPHIQYF | TGTGCCAGCAGCCCGCAAGGGACAGGGCCGCACATTCAGTACTTC
TRBJ1-2 | once | - | TRBV7-9 | CASSLEKQGGGYTF | TGTGCCAGCAGCTTAGAAAAGCAGGGCGGAGGCTACACCTTC
TRBJ2-1 | - | - | TRBV30 | CAWSVGQVLYNEQFF | TGTGCCTGGAGTGTTGGGCAGGTTCTATACAATGAGCAGTTCTTC
TRBJ1-2 | - | TRBD1 | TRBV7-2 | CASSLGQGRGYTF | TGTGCCAGCAGCTTGGGACAGGGGAGAGGCTACACCTTC